This T cell receptor (beta chain) was identified in a study of response to subunit inactivated influenza vaccine. Whole-study findings and limits: It was the authors' suggestion that each seasonal influenza vaccination recruits few new T cells.

Trimming cost V 6 bases and J 0 bases, with 5 bases left between them. The CDR3 has 12 residues. Germline CDR1 is SEHNR and CDR2 is FQNEAQ (reference sequence). Via MiXCR, TCRdb re-called the RT-PCR reads, giving one row per CDR3 protein. Seen here are over 150,000 distinct CDR3 sequences, about 10% observed once, and the top ten hold approximately 39%. Turning to this clonotype: Its specificity is not known.

The origin of this receptor is a man in his fifties or sixties who received an inactivated influenza vaccine. The specimen was CD8+ T cells sorted from PBMCs, collected around 2 years after vaccination. This chain links TRBV7-9 with TRBJ1-1; D is ambiguous. This CDR3 reads CASRPMNTEAFF. The DNA of the CDR3 is TGTGCCAGCAGGCCCATGAACACTGAAGCTTTCTTT.